What follows describes a single T cell receptor beta chain. Its antigen is undetermined. The data stem from a study of T-cell reconstitution after alpha-beta-depleted transplantation in children. Overall study findings and caveats: Fresh T-cell production supplied most of the T-cell counts and diversity seen one year after transplant. At around two months after transplant, the alpha-beta T cells were reportedly derived from several hundred expanded clones that came from non-depleted graft cells.

Preparation of the TCRbeta library used unique molecular identifiers. Via MiXCR, TCRdb re-called the PCR reads, giving one row per CDR3 protein. The sample has approximately 500,000 distinct CDR3 sequences, over 20% seen once. The CDR3 has 15 amino acids. J was trimmed by 2 bases and V by 4 bases; bases with no gene match: 5. Germline CDR1 and CDR2: LGHNT and FRNRAP. This receptor was identified in a boy less than two years old with Wiskott-Aldrich syndrome, due to receive a stem cell transplant. The chain recombines TRBV12-5 with TRBJ2-7; 10 bases line up with TRBD2. The sequencing here drew on PBMCs, taken before TCRalphabeta/CD19-depleted stem cell transplant. The CDR3 sequence is CASGSGTSVPYEQYF. In nucleotides, the CDR3 is TGTGCTAGTGGTTCCGGGACTAGCGTTCCCTACGAGCAGTACTTC.